This T cell receptor (beta chain) was sequenced during a study of CD8 T cells in ankylosing spondylitis. Study-wide points: Earlier authors reported some of these motif variants in reactive arthritis synovial fluid and blood. The authors reported significant enrichment of disease-linked clones in matched ankylosing spondylitis synovial fluid. Within ankylosing spondylitis blood, a TCR beta motif made up of several highly homologous variants appeared to be characteristic. Within peripheral blood, clones linked to disease were CD8+ and relatively rare.

Germline CDR1 is SEHNR and CDR2 is FQNEAQ (reference sequence). Losses at the gene ends were 5 bases for V and 11 bases for J; bases not matched to a gene: 9. This CDR3 comprises 14 residues. As concerns this clonotype: What it recognizes is unknown.

TCRdb itself ran the 5' RACE reads through MiXCR, one entry per CDR3 protein. The sample yields 330,000 or so distinct CDR3 sequences, roughly 8% seen once. The material sequenced was blood, either unsorted or a sorted T cell fraction (not recorded which). This sequence was found in a male donor with ankylosing spondylitis. The V and J genes are TRBV7-9 and TRBJ1-6; 7 bases agree with TRBD1. The CDR3: CASSPGGLGAPLHF. The CDR3 bases are TGTGCCAGCAGCCCAGGGGGACTCGGGGCACCCCTCCACTTT.